The subject of this entry is one T cell receptor beta chain. Using RNA transcripts, the TCR beta CDR3 regions were amplified. In the first round, RT-PCR was carried out with HTBI primers, and a multiplex PCR formed the second round. TCRdb ran MiXCR on the multiplex PCR reads and lists one entry per CDR3 protein. Of roughly 700,000 distinct CDR3 sequences listed, roughly two fifths are singletons. This sample is part of a study of Graves' ophthalmopathy and Graves' hyperthyroidism. Germline assignment: CDR1 DFQATT and CDR2 SNEGSKA (reference sequence). V lost 0 bases to trimming and J lost 6 bases; unmatched junction nucleotides: 3. The CDR3 is made up of 15 amino acids.

The sequencing sample was made of peripheral blood. This TCR was recovered from an adult man with Graves' ophthalmopathy. The V gene is TRBV20-1, the J gene TRBJ1-6, with 9 positions matching TRBD1. The DNA of the CDR3 is TGCAGTGCTAGAGATGGGGACAGGGTTAATTCACCCCTCCACTTT. Translating gives CSARDGDRVNSPLHF.